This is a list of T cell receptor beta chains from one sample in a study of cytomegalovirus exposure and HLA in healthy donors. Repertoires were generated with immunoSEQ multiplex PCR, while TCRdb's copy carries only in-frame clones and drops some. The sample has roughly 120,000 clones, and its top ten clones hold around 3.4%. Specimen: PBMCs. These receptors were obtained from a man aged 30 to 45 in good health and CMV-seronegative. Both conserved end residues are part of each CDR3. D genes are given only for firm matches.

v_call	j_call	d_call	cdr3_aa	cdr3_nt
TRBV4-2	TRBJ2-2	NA	CASSQDRGPRELFF	TGTGCCAGCAGCCAAGATCGGGGTCCCCGGGAGCTGTTTTTT
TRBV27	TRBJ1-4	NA	CASLNEKLFF	TGTGCCAGCCTTAATGAAAAACTGTTTTTT
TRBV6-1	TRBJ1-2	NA	CASRLGGIYYGYTF	TGTGCCAGCAGGTTGGGGGGGATCTACTATGGCTACACCTTC
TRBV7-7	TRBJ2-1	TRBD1	CASSLDRGRNNEQFF	TGTGCCAGCAGCCTCGACAGGGGGCGGAACAATGAGCAGTTCTTC
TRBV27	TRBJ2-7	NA	CASSGRGQYF	TGTGCCAGCAGTGGCCGGGGGCAGTACTTC
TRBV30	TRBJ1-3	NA	CAWINAGNTIYF	TGTGCCTGGATAAATGCGGGAAACACCATATATTTT
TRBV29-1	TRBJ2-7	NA	CSVSRGHEQYF	TGCAGCGTTTCCAGGGGCCACGAGCAGTACTTC
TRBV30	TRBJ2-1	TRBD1	CAWTRTGQAQFF	TGTGCCTGGACCCGGACGGGACAGGCGCAGTTCTTC
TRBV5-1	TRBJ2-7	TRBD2	CASSAGLAGGLYEQYF	TGCGCCAGCAGCGCTGGACTAGCGGGGGGCCTCTACGAGCAGTACTTC
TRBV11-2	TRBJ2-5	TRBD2	CASSLELAGDRQYF	TGTGCCAGCAGCTTAGAACTAGCGGGGGACCGCCAGTACTTC
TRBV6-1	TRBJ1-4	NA	CASSEEGPRDEKLFF	TGTGCCAGCAGTGAGGAGGGCCCAAGGGATGAAAAACTGTTTTTT
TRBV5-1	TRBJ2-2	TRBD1	CASSPDRVRTGELFF	TGCGCCAGCAGCCCCGACAGGGTCCGCACCGGGGAGCTGTTTTTT
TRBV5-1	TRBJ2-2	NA	CASSLQSSNTGELFF	TGCGCCAGCAGCTTGCAGTCATCGAACACCGGGGAGCTGTTTTTT
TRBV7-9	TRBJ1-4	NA	CASSLQGRREKLFF	TGTGCCAGCAGCTTACAGGGGCGGCGGGAAAAACTGTTTTTT
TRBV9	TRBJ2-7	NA	CASSPRGAYEQYF	TGTGCCAGCAGCCCCAGAGGCGCCTACGAGCAGTACTTC
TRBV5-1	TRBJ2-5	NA	CASSLAQAETQYF	TGCGCCAGCAGCTTGGCCCAGGCGGAGACCCAGTACTTC
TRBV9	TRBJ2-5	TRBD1	CASSVAGTGGLETQYF	TGTGCCAGCAGCGTAGCGGGGACAGGGGGCTTGGAGACCCAGTACTTC
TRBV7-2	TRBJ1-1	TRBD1	CASSTYIAGGGTEAFF	TGTGCCAGCAGCACATACATCGCAGGGGGTGGGACTGAAGCTTTCTTT
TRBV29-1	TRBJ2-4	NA	CSAGGAPWNIQYF	TGCAGTGCCGGAGGGGCCCCTTGGAACATTCAGTACTTC
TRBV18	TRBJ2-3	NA	CASSPGPSSDTQYF	TGTGCCAGCTCACCAGGTCCGAGTTCCGATACGCAGTATTTT
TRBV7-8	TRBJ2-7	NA	CASSLVGRGGYEQYF	TGTGCCAGCAGCTTAGTAGGACGAGGAGGCTACGAGCAGTACTTC
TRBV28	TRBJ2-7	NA	CASSPNYYEQYF	TGTGCCAGCAGTCCCAACTACTACGAGCAGTACTTC
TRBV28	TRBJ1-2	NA	CASSNLLNYGYTF	TGTGCCAGCAGTAACCTACTAAACTATGGCTACACCTTC
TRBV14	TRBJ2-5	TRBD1	CASGATGDGRETQYF	TGTGCCAGCGGTGCCACAGGGGATGGCAGAGAGACCCAGTACTTC
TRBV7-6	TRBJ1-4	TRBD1	CASSPRDRANEKLFF	TGTGCCAGCAGCCCGCGGGACAGGGCGAATGAAAAACTGTTTTTT
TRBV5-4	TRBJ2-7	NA	CASSLRGGIEQYF	TGTGCCAGCAGCTTGAGAGGGGGAATCGAGCAGTACTTC
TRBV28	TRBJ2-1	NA	CASSLNPRTIPLSYNEQFF	TGTGCCAGCAGTCTAAACCCGAGGACTATTCCCCTCTCCTACAATGAGCAGTTCTTC
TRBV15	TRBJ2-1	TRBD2	CATSTGTSLNEQFF	TGTGCCACCAGCACCGGGACTAGTCTCAATGAGCAGTTCTTC
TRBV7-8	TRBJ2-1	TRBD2	CASSLRRGGILDEQFF	TGTGCCAGCAGCTTAAGACGCGGGGGAATTTTGGATGAGCAGTTCTTC
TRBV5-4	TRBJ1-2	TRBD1	CASGTDGNGYTF	TGTGCCAGCGGGACAGACGGGAATGGCTACACCTTC
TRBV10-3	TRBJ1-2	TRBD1	CAISDGPGTANYGYTF	TGTGCCATCAGTGACGGTCCCGGGACAGCTAACTATGGCTACACCTTC
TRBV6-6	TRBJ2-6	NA	CASSYISGANVLTF	TGTGCCAGCAGTTACATATCTGGGGCCAACGTCCTGACTTTC
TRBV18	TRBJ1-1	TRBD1	CASSPPSGTGEGKAFF	TGTGCCAGCTCACCCCCGAGCGGGACAGGGGAGGGAAAAGCTTTCTTT